A single sample gave rise to the 30 T cell receptor beta chains below, sequenced in a study of T cells after yellow fever vaccination (dated by TCRdb to the late 2010s). The library was produced with 5' RACE. For sequencing, an Illumina HiSeq 2500 was employed. Through fastp at Q25 and MiXCR, TCRdb rebuilt clones from the public reads, retaining in-frame beta chains. Entries that share a CDR3 protein sequence are merged under the most common genes and DNA. This sample gives 450,000 to 650,000 distinct CDR3 sequences in total; just over 20% of them show up just once. The ten largest account for less than 20% of the sample. This specimen's treatment or condition label, interpreted: live attenuated yellow fever vaccine strain. The sequences come from PBMCs, collected 21 days after the first yellow fever vaccination. These receptors all stem from a man aged 18 to 35 who received the YFV17D yellow fever vaccine.

The V gene is TRBV6-2 or TRBV6-3, the J gene TRBJ1-1; D gene uncertain. CDR1 and CDR2 (germline): MNHEY, SVGEGT. CDR3 size: 15 residues. V lost 3 bases, J lost 6 bases, and 17 bases lay in between. CDR3 loop: CASSYLRTQGAEAFF. The DNA of the CDR3 is TGTGCCAGCAGTTATCTCCGGACCCAAGGCGCTGAAGCTTTCTTT.

This clonotype was seen a few times. The chain carries TRBV11-1 and TRBJ2-7; D is possibly TRBD2 (5 bases). Germline loops: CDR1 SGHAT, CDR2 FQDESV (reference sequence). V was shortened by 3 bases and J by 0 bases, with 18 bases between the two germline ends. The CDR3 has 17 amino acids. CDR3 in amino acids: CASSLVLPGRTSYEQYF. Here the CDR3 DNA reads TGTGCCAGCAGCTTGGTTCTGCCGGGGAGAACCTCCTACGAGCAGTACTTC.

This clonotype has just a few counts. This sequence joins TRBV7-2 and TRBJ2-3, with D perhaps matching TRBD1 (5 bases). Trimming left V 5 bases short and J 2 bases short, with 11 bases between. The CDR3 covers 14 residues. CDR1 SGHTA and CDR2 FQGNSA come from the germline V gene. CDR3 sequence (DNA): TGTGCCAGCAGCCCGCGACAGATCACAGATACGCAGTATTTT. Residues: CASSPRQITDTQYF.

The chain carries TRBV5-1 and TRBJ2-1, with D unresolved. V was shortened by 4 bases and J by 2 bases, with 10 bases between the two germline ends. CDR3 length: 14 residues. Germline V gene lookup returns CDR1 SGHRS and CDR2 YFSETQ. CDR3 region: CASSLQIPYNEQFF. The CDR3 DNA sequence: TGCGCCAGCAGCCTGCAGATCCCCTACAATGAGCAGTTCTTC.

This clonotype has just a few counts. The chain is built from TRBV5-4 and TRBJ2-2; D possibly matches TRBD1 or TRBD2 (5 bases each). The CDR3 runs to 13 residues. Germline CDR1 SGHNT, CDR2 YYREEE (reference sequence). Trimming stripped 4 bases from V and 4 bases from J, with 8 bases between. The CDR3 region has the DNA TGTGCCAGCAGCCACGGGACCACCGGGGAGCTGTTTTTT. Residues: CASSHGTTGELFF. Filled out from reference TRBV5-4 and TRBJ2-2, the complete variable domain reads ETGVTQSPTHLIKTRGQQVTLRCSSQSGHNTVSWYQQALGQGPQFIFQYYREEENGRGNFPPRFSGLQFPNYSSELNVNALELDDSALYLCASSHGTTGELFFGEGSRLTVL.

The CDR3 DNA follows: TGTGCCAGCAGCTTAAGGCGTTACGGGACAGGGGAGAACACTGAAGCTTTCTTT. It yields the protein CASSLRRYGTGENTEAFF. V usage is TRBV11-1 and J usage is TRBJ1-1; 10 bases match TRBD1. CDR3 size: 18 residues. V dropped 2 bases and J dropped 1; count of bases not matched to a gene: 10. Germline CDR1 is SGHAT and CDR2 is FQDESV (reference sequence).

This clonotype was detected only a few times. This chain links TRBV12-3 or TRBV12-4 with TRBJ2-7, with D hard to call. The CDR3 runs to 14 residues. Trimming took 5 bases from V and 1 from J, leaving 12 bases between them. CDR3 in DNA: TGTGCCAGCAGTCCCCGTTTCAGTTCCTACGAGCAGTACTTC. Translation gives CASSPRFSSYEQYF.

Many counts were recorded for this clonotype. The V gene is TRBV5-1, the J gene TRBJ2-1, with 9 bases fitting TRBD2. Trimming took 3 bases from V and 3 from J; bases not matched to a gene: 7. The length of the CDR3 is 16 residues. Germline V CDR1 and CDR2: SGHRS, YFSETQ. The CDR3 DNA reads as TGCGCCAGCAGCTCCGCGACTAGCGGCCTCTACAATGAGCAGTTCTTC. Encoded protein: CASSSATSGLYNEQFF.

The chain has TRBV6-5 and TRBJ1-2, with D possibly TRBD1 on 5 matching bases. V was pared by 4 bases and J by 2 bases, with 17 bases between. The CDR3 covers 16 residues. CDR1 and CDR2 (germline): MNHEY, SVGAGI. The CDR3 spells CASSSGLAGWNYGYTF. Written as DNA, the CDR3 is TGTGCCAGCAGTTCAGGATTGGCAGGGTGGAACTATGGCTACACCTTC.

In its sample, this clonotype was seen a few times. The rearrangement joins TRBV9 to TRBJ1-1, with 9 positions matching TRBD1. Germline V gives CDR1 SGDLS, CDR2 YYNGEE. V shed 1 base and J 5 bases; nucleotides not matched to a gene: 3. The CDR3 covers 14 residues. The CDR3 DNA follows: TGTGCCAGCAGCGTAACAGGGGGCTGGACTGAAGCTTTCTTT. It yields the protein CASSVTGGWTEAFF.

This clonotype has more than one count but fewer than ten. The rearrangement links TRBV2 to TRBJ1-1; no clear D. The V and J ends lost 3 bases and 0 bases respectively, with 8 bases between them. The CDR3 extends over 14 amino acids. Looked up from germline, CDR1 is SNHLY and CDR2 is FYNNEI. CDR3 protein: CASSEESMNTEAFF. The CDR3 DNA reads as TGTGCCAGCAGTGAGGAGTCCATGAACACTGAAGCTTTCTTT.

This clonotype occurred once. This chain connects TRBV27 to TRBJ2-5, with TRBD2 identical over 13 bases. V trimming: 6 bases; J trimming: 4 bases; junction bases outside the gene matches: 5. Germline V gene sequence: CDR1 MNHEY, CDR2 SMNVEV (reference sequence). This CDR3 is 15 amino acids long. The DNA for the CDR3 is TGTGCCAGCAGCATGACTAGCGGGGGGATAGAGACCCAGTACTTC. As protein: CASSMTSGGIETQYF.

This sequence joins TRBV6-1 and TRBJ2-1; D is possibly TRBD1 (6 bases). The V end lost 6 bases, the J end lost 4 bases, and 10 bases lay between the germline ends. The length of the CDR3 is 13 residues. CDR1 MNHNS and CDR2 SASEGT come from the germline V gene. The CDR3 nucleotides are TGTGCCAGCAGGCACGGACAGTACAATGAGCAGTTCTTC. Translation gives CASRHGQYNEQFF.

The rearrangement joins TRBV9 to TRBJ2-1, with D maybe TRBD1 (6 bases). The CDR3 sequence is 15 residues long. Germline V gene lookup returns CDR1 SGDLS and CDR2 YYNGEE. V was pared by 4 bases and J by 1 base, with 12 bases between. The CDR3 protein is CASSHRDTSYNEQFF. The DNA of the CDR3 is TGTGCCAGCAGCCACCGGGACACGTCCTACAATGAGCAGTTCTTC. The full variable domain, its missing parts supplied by reference TRBV9 and TRBJ2-1, is DSGVTQTPKHLITATGQRVTLRCSPRSGDLSVYWYQQSLDQGLQFLIQYYNGEERAKGNILERFSAQQFPDLHSELNLSSLELGDSALYFCASSHRDTSYNEQFFGPGTRLTVL.

This clonotype was counted a few times. The chain couples TRBV6-2 or TRBV6-3 to TRBJ2-1; D gene uncertain. V gave up 10 bases and J gave up 3 bases, with 13 bases separating them. The CDR3 is 13 amino acids. Germline values: CDR1 MNHEY, CDR2 SVGEGT. CDR3 sequence (DNA): TGTGCCACCCGGGTGGGCCTCTACAATGAGCAGTTCTTC. Its translation: CATRVGLYNEQFF.

This clonotype occurred a few times. The chain combines TRBV19 with TRBJ2-6; tentative D call: TRBD1 (6 bases). Germline V CDR1 and CDR2: LNHDA, SQIVND (reference sequence). The CDR3 is made up of 15 amino acids. V was cut by 6 bases and J by 3 bases, with 12 bases left in between. CDR3 coding DNA: TGTGCCAGTAGCCTGACAGGAGTTGGGGCCAACGTCCTGACTTTC. As protein: CASSLTGVGANVLTF. The full variable domain, rest sourced from reference TRBV19 and TRBJ2-6, is DGGITQSPKYLFRKEGQNVTLSCEQNLNHDAMYWYRQDPGQGLRLIYYSQIVNDFQKGDIAEGYSVSREKKESFPLTVTSAQKNPTAFYLCASSLTGVGANVLTFGAGSRLTVL.

The chain is built from TRBV2 and TRBJ2-1; 11 bases match TRBD2. From germline, CDR1 is SNHLY and CDR2 FYNNEI. The CDR3 runs to 15 residues. After removal of 7 bases from V and 2 bases from J, the junction contained 4 bases not matched to a gene. The CDR3: CASTGSGGAYNEQFF. The CDR3 nucleotides read TGTGCCAGCACCGGTAGCGGGGGGGCCTACAATGAGCAGTTCTTC. Based on the CDR3 plus reference TRBV2 and TRBJ2-1, the full variable domain is EPEVTQTPSHQVTQMGQEVILRCVPISNHLYFYWYRQILGQKVEFLVSFYNNEISEKSEIFDDQFSVERPDGSNFTLKIRSTKLEDSAMYFCASTGSGGAYNEQFFGPGTRLTVL.

The chain links TRBV20-1 to TRBJ2-1; weak D call: TRBD2 (6 bases). The germline V gene has CDR1 DFQATT and CDR2 SNEGSKA (reference sequence). The CDR3 sequence is 13 residues long. V was shortened by 4 bases and J by 3 bases, with 10 bases between the two germline ends. DNA for the CDR3: TGCAGTGCTATTAGCGGAATCTACAATGAGCAGTTCTTC. Amino acids: CSAISGIYNEQFF.

This clonotype was recorded a few times. This chain links TRBV5-5 with TRBJ1-4; 8 bases match TRBD1. The CDR3 runs to 18 residues. J lost 6 bases, V lost 3 bases, and 16 bases had no gene match. From germline, CDR1 is SGHKS and CDR2 YYEKEE (reference sequence). The CDR3 sequence is CASSWTGNTNLVDEKLFF. The CDR3 nucleotides read TGTGCCAGCAGCTGGACAGGGAATACAAATTTGGTGGATGAAAAACTGTTTTTT.

A few counts support this clonotype. This chain connects TRBV9 to TRBJ1-5; no definite D call. Trimming pared 4 bases from V and 6 bases from J, leaving 11 bases between. There are 13 residues in the CDR3. Germline CDR1 is SGDLS and CDR2 is YYNGEE. CDR3 loop: CASSYSGSQPQHF. CDR3 bases: TGTGCCAGCAGCTATTCGGGGTCTCAGCCCCAGCATTTT. Variable domain in full (rest from reference TRBV9 and TRBJ1-5): DSGVTQTPKHLITATGQRVTLRCSPRSGDLSVYWYQQSLDQGLQFLIQYYNGEERAKGNILERFSAQQFPDLHSELNLSSLELGDSALYFCASSYSGSQPQHFGDGTRLSIL.

This clonotype was counted only a few times. The V call is TRBV2, the J call TRBJ2-7; 7 bases are shared with TRBD1. Trimming at V came to 5 bases and at J to 2 bases, leaving 9 bases not matched to a gene. The CDR3 is 15 amino acids. The germline CDR1 and CDR2 sequences are SNHLY and FYNNEI. The CDR3 DNA follows: TGTGCCAGCAGTTCCGACAGGGAAGGGACCTACGAGCAGTACTTC. Its translation is CASSSDREGTYEQYF.

This clonotype was seen a handful of times. The chain links TRBV20-1 to TRBJ2-1; 7 bases map to TRBD1. V lost 3 bases to trimming and J lost 5 bases; unmatched junction nucleotides: 4. The CDR3 spans 13 residues. In germline, CDR1 is DFQATT, CDR2 SNEGSKA (reference sequence). CDR3 residues: CSASRDSDNEQFF. CDR3 nucleotides: TGCAGTGCTAGCAGGGACAGCGACAATGAGCAGTTCTTC.

This clonotype was counted a few times. The J gene is TRBJ2-1, the V gene TRBV18, with TRBD2 identical over 9 bases. Germline V gene sequence: CDR1 KGHSH, CDR2 LQKENI. V lost 6 bases and J lost 0; bases outside the gene matches: 18. The CDR3 is made up of 20 amino acids. The CDR3 DNA sequence: TGTGCCAGCTCGTACCTAGCGGGGTACCCACGCCTAAGCTCCTACAATGAGCAGTTCTTC. Residues: CASSYLAGYPRLSSYNEQFF.

There are a few counts of this clonotype. The rearrangement joins TRBV7-2 to TRBJ2-2; no clear D. This CDR3 is built from 16 residues. Per the germline V gene, CDR1 is SGHTA and CDR2 is FQGNSA. The V and J ends lost 5 bases and 3 bases respectively, with 16 bases between them. Here the CDR3 DNA reads TGTGCCAGCAGCCCCCCCCTTCGATTCTACACCGGGGAGCTGTTTTTT. Translated, it gives CASSPPLRFYTGELFF.

V and J are TRBV24-1 and TRBJ2-3, with 8 positions matching TRBD1. Germline-derived CDR1 and CDR2 are KGHDR and SFDVKD. The CDR3 contains 15 residues. J gave up 7 bases and V 4 bases, and 9 bases lay outside the gene matches. CDR3 coding DNA: TGTGCCACCAGTGACCCGACAGGGGCGGGGAATACGCAGTATTTT. Translated: CATSDPTGAGNTQYF.

The chain carries TRBV29-1 and TRBJ2-3; maybe TRBD1 (6 bases). Trimming took 6 bases from V and 2 from J, leaving 12 bases between them. The CDR3 has 13 residues. Per the germline V gene, CDR1 is SQVTM and CDR2 is ANQGSEA. The DNA of the CDR3 is TGCAGCGTCCGACAGGCATCCACAGATACGCAGTATTTT. It translates to CSVRQASTDTQYF.

In this sample, this clonotype turned up a few times. This chain uses TRBV7-8 with TRBJ2-3; unclear D gene. This CDR3 is built from 15 residues. Germline V gene sequence: CDR1 SGHVS, CDR2 FQNEAQ. V was pared by 1 base and J by 2 bases, with 10 bases between. The CDR3 DNA reads as TGTGCCAGCAGCTTAGAGGGCAACCCCACAGATACGCAGTATTTT. It specifies CASSLEGNPTDTQYF.

In its sample, this clonotype was seen a few times. This sequence joins TRBV28 and TRBJ1-2, with no clear D. CDR1 and CDR2 from the germline V gene are MDHEN and SYDVKM. Deletions cut 2 bases from V and 4 bases from J, with 17 bases between. The CDR3 consists of 16 residues. CDR3 sequence: CASSLGPEQSPYGYTF. CDR3 DNA: TGTGCCAGCAGTTTAGGGCCAGAACAGTCCCCCTATGGCTACACCTTC.

This clonotype was picked up many times. The chain couples TRBV7-2 to TRBJ2-4, with 7 bases matching TRBD2. The CDR3 length is 17 residues. V shed 1 base, J shed 5 bases, and the junction held 11 bases outside the gene matches. CDR1 SGHTA and CDR2 FQGNSA come from the germline V gene. CDR3 DNA: TGTGCCAGCAGCTTAGGCGTAAACCGGGACTACCAAAACATTCAGTACTTC. It yields the protein CASSLGVNRDYQNIQYF.

The chain combines TRBV5-4 with TRBJ2-7; the match to TRBD1 covers 8 bases. The length of the CDR3 is 11 residues. Germline-derived CDR1 and CDR2 are SGHNT and YYREEE (reference sequence). The CDR3 spells CASSLAEDRVV. Written as DNA, the CDR3 is TGTGCCAGCAGCTTGGCCGAGGACAGGGTTGTC.